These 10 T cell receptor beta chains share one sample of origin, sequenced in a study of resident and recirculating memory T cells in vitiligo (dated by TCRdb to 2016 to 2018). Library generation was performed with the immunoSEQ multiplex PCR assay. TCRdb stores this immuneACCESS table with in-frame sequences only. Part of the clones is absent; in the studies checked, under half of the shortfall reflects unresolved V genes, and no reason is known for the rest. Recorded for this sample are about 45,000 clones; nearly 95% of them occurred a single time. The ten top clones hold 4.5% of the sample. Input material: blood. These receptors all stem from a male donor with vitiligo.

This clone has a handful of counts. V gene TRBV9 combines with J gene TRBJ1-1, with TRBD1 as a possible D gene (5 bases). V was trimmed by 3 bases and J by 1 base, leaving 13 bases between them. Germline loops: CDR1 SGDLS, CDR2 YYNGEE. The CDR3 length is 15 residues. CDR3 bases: TGTGCCAGCAGCGCGATCACGCAGGGGAACACTGAAGCTTTCTTT. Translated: CASSAITQGNTEAFF.

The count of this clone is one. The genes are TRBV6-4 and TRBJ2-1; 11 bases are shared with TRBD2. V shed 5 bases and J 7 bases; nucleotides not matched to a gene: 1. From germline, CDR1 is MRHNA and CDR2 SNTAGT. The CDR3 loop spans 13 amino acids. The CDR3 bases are TGTGCCAGCAGTACTAGCGGGGGAAATGAGCAGTTCTTC. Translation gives CASSTSGGNEQFF.

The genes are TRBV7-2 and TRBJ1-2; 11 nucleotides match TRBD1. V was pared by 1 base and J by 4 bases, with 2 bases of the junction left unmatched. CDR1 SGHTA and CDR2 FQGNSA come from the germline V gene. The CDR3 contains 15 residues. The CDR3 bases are TGTGCCAGCAGCTTAGTGGGACAGGGGGGCTATGGCTACACCTTC. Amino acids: CASSLVGQGGYGYTF.

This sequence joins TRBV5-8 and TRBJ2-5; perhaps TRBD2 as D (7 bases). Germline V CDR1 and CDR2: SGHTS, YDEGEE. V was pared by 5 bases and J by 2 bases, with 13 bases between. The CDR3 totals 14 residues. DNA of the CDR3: TGTGCCAGCAGACAGGGACTACTGCAAGAGACCCAGTACTTC. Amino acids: CASRQGLLQETQYF.

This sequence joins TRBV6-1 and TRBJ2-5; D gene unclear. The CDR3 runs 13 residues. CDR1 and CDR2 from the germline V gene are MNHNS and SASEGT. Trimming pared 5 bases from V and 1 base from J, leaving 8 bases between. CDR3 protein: CASSILIQETQYF. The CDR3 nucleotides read TGTGCCAGCAGTATACTGATCCAAGAGACCCAGTACTTC.

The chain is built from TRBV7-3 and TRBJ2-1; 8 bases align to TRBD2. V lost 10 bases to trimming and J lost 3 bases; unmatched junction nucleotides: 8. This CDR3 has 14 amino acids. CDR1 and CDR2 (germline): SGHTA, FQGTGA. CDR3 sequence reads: CATSPGGFYNEQFF. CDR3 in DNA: TGTGCCACTTCCCCGGGGGGGTTCTACAATGAGCAGTTCTTC.

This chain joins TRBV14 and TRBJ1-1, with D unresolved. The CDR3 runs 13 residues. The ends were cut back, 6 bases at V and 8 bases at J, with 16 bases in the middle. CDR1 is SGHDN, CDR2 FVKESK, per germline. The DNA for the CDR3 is TGTGCCAGCAGTGGATTTCGGGGTGGAGAAGCTTTCTTT. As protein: CASSGFRGGEAFF.

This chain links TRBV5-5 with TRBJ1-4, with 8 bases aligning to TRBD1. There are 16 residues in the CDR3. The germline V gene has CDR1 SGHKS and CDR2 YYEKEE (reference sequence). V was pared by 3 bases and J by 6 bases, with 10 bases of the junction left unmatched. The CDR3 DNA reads TGTGCCAGCAGCTCACAGGGGGGCCGGGAGTATGAAAAACTGTTTTTT. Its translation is CASSSQGGREYEKLFF.

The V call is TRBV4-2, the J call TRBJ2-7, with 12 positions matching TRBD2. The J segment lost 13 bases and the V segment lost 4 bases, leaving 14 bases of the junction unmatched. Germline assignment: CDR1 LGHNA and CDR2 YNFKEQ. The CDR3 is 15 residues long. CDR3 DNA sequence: TGTGCCAGCAGCCCCCCGGGGCTAGCGGGGGGGATGCTCTACTTC. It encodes CASSPPGLAGGMLYF.

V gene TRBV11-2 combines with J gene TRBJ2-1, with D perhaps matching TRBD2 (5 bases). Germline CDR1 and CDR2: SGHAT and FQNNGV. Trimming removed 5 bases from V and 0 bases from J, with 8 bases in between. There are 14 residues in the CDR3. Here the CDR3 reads CASSATSSYNEQFF. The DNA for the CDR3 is TGTGCCAGCAGCGCAACTAGCTCCTACAATGAGCAGTTCTTC.